A selection of T cell receptor beta chains follows, all from one sample in a study of T-cell memory formation after mild COVID-19. A single record per CDR3 protein comes from TCRdb applying MiXCR to the 5' RACE reads. Among about 290,000 distinct CDR3 sequences listed, approximately 15% were seen once. The sequenced sample was PBMCs or a T cell subset sorted from them (not recorded which). The receptors were sampled from a man aged 18-30 years who had mild COVID-19 (a few samples of this study predate the infection). Cell type and time point are not known. Both conserved end residues are part of each CDR3. Each record gives: V gene, clone size, J gene, D gene, CDR3 DNA, CDR3 protein. D genes are given only for firm matches. A clone size is listed for some rows: how often the clone was seen (once, few, many), or a class if it is expanded.

TRBV7-2,NA,TRBJ1-1,NA,TGTGCCAGCAGCTTTCAGGGGTTCGGCACTGAAGCTTTCTTT,CASSFQGFGTEAFF
TRBV3-1,NA,TRBJ2-3,NA,TGTGCCAGCAGCCAAGTCGTATCGGCAGATACGCAGTATTTT,CASSQVVSADTQYF
TRBV20-1,NA,TRBJ2-2,TRBD1,TGCAGTGCTCGCCGAACAGGGGACACCGGGGAGCTGTTTTTT,CSARRTGDTGELFF
TRBV2,NA,TRBJ2-7,NA,TGTGCCAGCAGTGATAGGGGGGGCCCCTCCTACGAGCAGTACTTC,CASSDRGGPSYEQYF
TRBV27,few,TRBJ1-1,TRBD1,TGTGCCAGCAGGTCGACAGGGAGGGCTTTCTTT,CASRSTGRAFF
TRBV4-1,few,TRBJ2-7,NA,TGCGCCAGCAGCCAAGACTATGCTTCCATCTCCTACGAGCAGTACTTC,CASSQDYASISYEQYF
TRBV4-2,NA,TRBJ2-1,TRBD2,TGTGCCAGCAGCCAAGATCCGCTGGGGCTAGCGGGCAATGAGCAGTTCTTC,CASSQDPLGLAGNEQFF
TRBV20-1,many,TRBJ2-3,TRBD1,TGCAGTGAACAGGGGGCCGGAGATACGCAGTATTTT,CSEQGAGDTQYF
TRBV5-1,NA,TRBJ2-3,NA,TGCGCCAGCAGCTTGGTCGGATACACAGATACGCAGTATTTT,CASSLVGYTDTQYF
TRBV9,few,TRBJ2-3,TRBD1,TGTGCCAGCAGCGATTTGGGACAGGGAAGCACAGATACGCAGTATTTT,CASSDLGQGSTDTQYF
TRBV7-8,NA,TRBJ1-2,NA,TGTGCCAGCAGCTTCCTACAGACTAACTATGGCTACACCTTC,CASSFLQTNYGYTF